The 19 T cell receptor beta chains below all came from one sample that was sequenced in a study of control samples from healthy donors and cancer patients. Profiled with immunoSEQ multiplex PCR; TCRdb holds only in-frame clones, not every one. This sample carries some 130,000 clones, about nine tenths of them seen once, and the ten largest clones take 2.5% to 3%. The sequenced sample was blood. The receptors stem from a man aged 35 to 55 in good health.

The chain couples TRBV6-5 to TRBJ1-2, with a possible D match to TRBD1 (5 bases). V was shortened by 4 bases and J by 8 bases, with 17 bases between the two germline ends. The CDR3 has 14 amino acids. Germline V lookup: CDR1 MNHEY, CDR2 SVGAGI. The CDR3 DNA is TGTGCCAGCAGTTCCCAACCTACGGGGCCCGGCTACACCTTC. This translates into CASSSQPTGPGYTF.

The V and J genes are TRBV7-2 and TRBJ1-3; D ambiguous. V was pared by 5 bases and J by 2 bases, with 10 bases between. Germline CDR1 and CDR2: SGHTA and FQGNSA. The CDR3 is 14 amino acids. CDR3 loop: CASSPGFAGNTIYF. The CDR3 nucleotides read TGTGCCAGCAGCCCTGGGTTTGCTGGAAACACCATATATTTT. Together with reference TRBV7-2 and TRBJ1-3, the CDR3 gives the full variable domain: GAGVSQSPSNKVTEKGKDVELRCDPISGHTALYWYRQSLGQGLEFLIYFQGNSAPDKSGLPSDRFSAERTGGSVSTLTIQRTQQEDSAVYLCASSPGFAGNTIYFGEGSWLTVV.

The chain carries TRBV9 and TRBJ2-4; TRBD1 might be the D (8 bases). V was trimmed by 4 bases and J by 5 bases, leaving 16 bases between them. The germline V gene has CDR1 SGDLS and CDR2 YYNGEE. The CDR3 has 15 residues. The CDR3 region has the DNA TGTGCCAGCAGCAGAAGCGGGACAGGTCAAAACATTCAGTACTTC. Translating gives CASSRSGTGQNIQYF.

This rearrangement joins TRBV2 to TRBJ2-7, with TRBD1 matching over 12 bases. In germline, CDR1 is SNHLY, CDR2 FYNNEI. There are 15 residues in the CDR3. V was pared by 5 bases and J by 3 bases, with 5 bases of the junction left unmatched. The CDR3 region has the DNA TGTGCCAGCAGTCCGGGACAGGGGGCTTTCTACGAGCAGTACTTC. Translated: CASSPGQGAFYEQYF.

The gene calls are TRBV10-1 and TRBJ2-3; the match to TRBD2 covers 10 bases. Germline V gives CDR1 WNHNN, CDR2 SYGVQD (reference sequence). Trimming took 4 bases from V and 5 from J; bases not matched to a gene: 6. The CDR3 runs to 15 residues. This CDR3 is CASSGAGGLEDTQYF. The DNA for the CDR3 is TGCGCCAGCAGTGGAGCGGGGGGGCTTGAAGATACGCAGTATTTT.

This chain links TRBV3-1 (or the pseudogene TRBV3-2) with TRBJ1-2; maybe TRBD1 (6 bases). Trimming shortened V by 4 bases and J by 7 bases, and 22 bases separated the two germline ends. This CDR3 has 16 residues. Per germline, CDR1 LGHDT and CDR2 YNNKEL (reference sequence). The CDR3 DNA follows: TGTGCCAGCAGCCTTCATGCAAAACAGGGAGTAGGTGGCTACACCTTC. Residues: CASSLHAKQGVGGYTF.

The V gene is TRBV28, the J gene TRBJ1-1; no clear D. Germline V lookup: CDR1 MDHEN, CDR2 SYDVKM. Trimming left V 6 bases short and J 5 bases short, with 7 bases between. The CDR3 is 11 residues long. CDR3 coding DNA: TGTGCCAGCAGGGAGGGAACTGAAGCTTTCTTT. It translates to CASREGTEAFF.

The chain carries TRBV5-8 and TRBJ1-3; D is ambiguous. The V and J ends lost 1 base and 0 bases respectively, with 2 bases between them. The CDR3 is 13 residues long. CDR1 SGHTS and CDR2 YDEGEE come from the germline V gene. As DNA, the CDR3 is TGTGCCAGCAGCTTGCGCTCTGGAAACACCATATATTTT. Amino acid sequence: CASSLRSGNTIYF.

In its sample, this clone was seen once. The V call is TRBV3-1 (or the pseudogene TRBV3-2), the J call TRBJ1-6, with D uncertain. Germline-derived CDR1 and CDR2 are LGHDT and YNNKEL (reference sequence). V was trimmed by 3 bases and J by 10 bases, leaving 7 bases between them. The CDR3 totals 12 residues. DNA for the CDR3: TGTGCCAGCAGCCACGGCGGGTCACCCCTCCACTTT. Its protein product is CASSHGGSPLHF.

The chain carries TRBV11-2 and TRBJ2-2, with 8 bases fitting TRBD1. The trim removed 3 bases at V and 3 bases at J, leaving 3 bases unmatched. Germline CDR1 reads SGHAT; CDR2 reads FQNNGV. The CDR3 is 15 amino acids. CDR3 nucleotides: TGTGCCAGCAGCTTTGCAGGGGGCCACACCGGGGAGCTGTTTTTT. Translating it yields CASSFAGGHTGELFF.

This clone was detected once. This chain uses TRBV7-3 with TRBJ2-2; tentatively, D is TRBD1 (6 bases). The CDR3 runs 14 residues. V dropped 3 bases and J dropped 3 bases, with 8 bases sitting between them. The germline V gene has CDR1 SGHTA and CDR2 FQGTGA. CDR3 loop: CASSLQGYTGELFF. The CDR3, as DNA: TGTGCCAGCAGCTTGCAGGGGTACACCGGGGAGCTGTTTTTT.

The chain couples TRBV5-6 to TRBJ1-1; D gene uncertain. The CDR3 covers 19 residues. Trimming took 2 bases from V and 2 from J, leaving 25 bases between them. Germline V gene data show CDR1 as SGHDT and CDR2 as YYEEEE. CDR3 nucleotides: TGTGCCAGCAGCTTAGCCGTTTCCCCGAGCTTAAGGGCAAACACTGAAGCTTTCTTT. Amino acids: CASSLAVSPSLRANTEAFF.

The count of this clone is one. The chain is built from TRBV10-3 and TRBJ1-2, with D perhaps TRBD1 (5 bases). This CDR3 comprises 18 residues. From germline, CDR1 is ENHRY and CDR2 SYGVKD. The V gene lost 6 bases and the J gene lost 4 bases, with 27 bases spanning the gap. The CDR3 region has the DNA TGTGCCATCAGCTTACCATCGACTCCCGACGGGGGGAGCTATGGCTACACCTTC. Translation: CAISLPSTPDGGSYGYTF.

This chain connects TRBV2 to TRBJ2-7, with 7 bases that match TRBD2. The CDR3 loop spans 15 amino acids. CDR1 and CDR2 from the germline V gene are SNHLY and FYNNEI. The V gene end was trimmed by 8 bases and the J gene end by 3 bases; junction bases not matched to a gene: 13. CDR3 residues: CASLGAGPTLYEQYF. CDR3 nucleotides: TGTGCCAGCTTGGGAGCGGGACCTACCCTCTACGAGCAGTACTTC.

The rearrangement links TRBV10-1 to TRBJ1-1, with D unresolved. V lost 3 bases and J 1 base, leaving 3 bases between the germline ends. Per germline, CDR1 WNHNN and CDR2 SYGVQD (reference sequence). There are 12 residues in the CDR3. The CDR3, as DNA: TGCGCCAGCAGTGACCAGAACACTGAAGCTTTCTTT. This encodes CASSDQNTEAFF.

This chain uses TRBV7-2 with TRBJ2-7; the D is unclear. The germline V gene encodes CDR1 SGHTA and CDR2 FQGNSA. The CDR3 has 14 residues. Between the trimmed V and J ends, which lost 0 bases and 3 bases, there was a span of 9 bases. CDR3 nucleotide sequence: TGTGCCAGCAGCTTAGCGGGCGCGAACTACGAGCAGTACTTC. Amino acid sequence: CASSLAGANYEQYF.

This CDR3 is CASGETLGTLNTEAFF. The CDR3 DNA follows: TGTGCCAGCGGTGAAACCCTCGGGACATTGAACACTGAAGCTTTCTTT. The rearrangement links TRBV28 to TRBJ1-1; possibly TRBD1 for D (6 bases). Germline V lookup: CDR1 MDHEN, CDR2 SYDVKM. Trimming cost V 8 bases and J 0 bases, with 19 bases left between them. CDR3 length: 16 amino acids.

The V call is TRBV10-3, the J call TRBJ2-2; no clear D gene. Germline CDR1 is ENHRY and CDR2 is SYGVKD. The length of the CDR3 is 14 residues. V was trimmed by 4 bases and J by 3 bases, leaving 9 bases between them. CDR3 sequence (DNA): TGTGCCATCAGTGCAATATTGGACACCGGGGAGCTGTTTTTT. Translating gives CAISAILDTGELFF.

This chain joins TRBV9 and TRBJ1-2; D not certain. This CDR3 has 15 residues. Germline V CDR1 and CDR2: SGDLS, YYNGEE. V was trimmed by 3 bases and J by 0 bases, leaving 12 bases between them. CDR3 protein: CASSAGPGTNYGYTF. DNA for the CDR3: TGTGCCAGCAGCGCGGGCCCGGGGACTAACTATGGCTACACCTTC. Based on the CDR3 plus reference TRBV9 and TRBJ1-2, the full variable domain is DSGVTQTPKHLITATGQRVTLRCSPRSGDLSVYWYQQSLDQGLQFLIQYYNGEERAKGNILERFSAQQFPDLHSELNLSSLELGDSALYFCASSAGPGTNYGYTFGSGTRLTVV.